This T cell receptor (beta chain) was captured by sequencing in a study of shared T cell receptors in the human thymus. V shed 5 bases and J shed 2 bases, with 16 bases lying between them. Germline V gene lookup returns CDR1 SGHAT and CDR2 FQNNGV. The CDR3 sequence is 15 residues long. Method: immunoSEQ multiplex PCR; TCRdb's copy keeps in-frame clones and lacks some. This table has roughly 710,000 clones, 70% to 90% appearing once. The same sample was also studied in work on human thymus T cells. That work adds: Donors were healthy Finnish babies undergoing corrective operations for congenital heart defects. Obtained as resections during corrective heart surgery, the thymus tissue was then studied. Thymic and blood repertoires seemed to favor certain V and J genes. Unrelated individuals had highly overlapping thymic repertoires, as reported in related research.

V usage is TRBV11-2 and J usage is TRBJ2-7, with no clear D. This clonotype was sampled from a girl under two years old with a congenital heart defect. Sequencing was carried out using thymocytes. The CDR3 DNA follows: TGTGCCAGCAGCAGACCTTTGGCGGAGCCCTACGAGCAGTACTTC. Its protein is CASSRPLAEPYEQYF.